Below, 28 T cell receptor beta chains from the same sample are listed, as sequenced in a study of cytomegalovirus exposure and HLA in healthy donors. PCR amplification relied on 60 Vbeta primers (plus 13 Jbeta primers). Only in-frame clones appear in the TCRdb table, and some are missing; sequencing was by immunoSEQ multiplex PCR. The data contain approximately 290,000 clones, about four fifths of them singletons. Sequencing input: PBMCs. The source is a girl aged 2-10 years in good health and CMV-seronegative.

The rearrangement uses TRBV5-1 and TRBJ1-1; D gene ambiguous. V gave up 0 bases and J gave up 4 bases, with 13 bases separating them. The CDR3 totals 15 residues. CDR1 and CDR2 (germline): SGHRS, YFSETQ. This CDR3 is CASSLAPGSFTEAFF. In DNA, the CDR3 is TGCGCCAGCAGCTTGGCCCCGGGGAGTTTCACTGAAGCTTTCTTT.

The chain employs TRBV30 and TRBJ1-2; 9 bases agree with TRBD1. Per germline, CDR1 GTSNPN and CDR2 SVGIG (reference sequence). The CDR3 spans 13 residues. The V and J ends lost 3 bases and 6 bases, in that order; junction bases with no gene match: 5. The CDR3 is CAWSAQGANGYTF. DNA of the CDR3: TGTGCCTGGAGCGCACAGGGGGCGAATGGCTACACCTTC.

The V call is TRBV29-1, the J call TRBJ1-2; D might be TRBD1 (5 bases). The V gene lost 2 bases and the J gene lost 4 bases, with 17 bases spanning the gap. The CDR3 contains 15 residues. Germline CDR1 SQVTM, CDR2 ANQGSEA. CDR3 nucleotide sequence: TGCAGCGTTGAACAGTCTGGGGCCGGCGGCTATGGCTACACCTTC. Translated, it gives CSVEQSGAGGYGYTF.

The V gene is TRBV18, the J gene TRBJ2-1, with TRBD1 identical over 7 bases. Germline V gene sequence: CDR1 KGHSH, CDR2 LQKENI. The J segment lost 4 bases and the V segment lost 2 bases, leaving 5 bases of the junction unmatched. This CDR3 spans 15 amino acids. CDR3 loop: CASSPRDSPYNEQFF. CDR3 DNA: TGTGCCAGCTCACCAAGGGACAGCCCTTACAATGAGCAGTTCTTC.

This chain joins TRBV28 and TRBJ2-7, with 9 bases matching TRBD1. Trimming at V came to 6 bases and at J to 4 bases, leaving 16 bases not matched to a gene. The CDR3 totals 17 residues. Germline CDR1 reads MDHEN; CDR2 reads SYDVKM. CDR3: CASSLILGQGYRYEQYF. The CDR3 DNA sequence: TGTGCCAGCAGCCTTATTCTCGGACAGGGGTATAGGTACGAGCAGTACTTC.

The V call is TRBV5-6, the J call TRBJ1-4, with D hard to call. With 5 bases removed from V and 7 bases from J, the gap between germline ends came to 15 bases. This CDR3 comprises 14 residues. The germline gives CDR1 SGHDT, CDR2 YYEEEE. CDR3 bases: TGTGCCAGCAGACTGATGGGAGAGGGTGAAAAACTGTTTTTT. Amino acid sequence: CASRLMGEGEKLFF.

This clone turned up a few times. The gene calls are TRBV4-1 and TRBJ2-5; a weak D match, TRBD2 (5 bases). The CDR3 has 14 amino acids. Germline V gives CDR1 MGHRA, CDR2 YSYEKL. Between the trimmed V and J ends, which lost 4 bases and 2 bases, there was a span of 11 bases. The CDR3 region has the DNA TGCGCCAGCAGCCTTAACGGACTGCAAGAGACCCAGTACTTC. It specifies CASSLNGLQETQYF.

The J gene is TRBJ1-5, the V gene TRBV10-3, with D perhaps matching TRBD1 (5 bases). From germline, CDR1 is ENHRY and CDR2 SYGVKD. The CDR3 spans 13 residues. Trimming took off 10 bases at V and 2 bases at J, with 12 bases between the two ends. Here the CDR3 reads CASQGTGNQPQHF. The CDR3 nucleotides are TGTGCCAGTCAGGGTACTGGCAATCAGCCCCAGCATTTT.

This clone came up a few times. The V and J genes are TRBV10-3 and TRBJ2-7, with TRBD1 identical over 8 bases. The germline V gene encodes CDR1 ENHRY and CDR2 SYGVKD. Unmatched junction bases numbered 3, after V lost 3 bases and J lost 2 bases. The CDR3 has 14 residues. CDR3 bases: TGTGCCATCAGTGACAGGGGGCAAACCTACGAGCAGTACTTC. This codes for CAISDRGQTYEQYF.

The chain uses TRBV7-6 and TRBJ1-2; TRBD1 might be the D (6 bases). CDR3 size: 19 residues. In germline, CDR1 is SGHVS, CDR2 FNYEAQ. V was clipped by 5 bases and J by 5 bases, with 30 bases between them. DNA of the CDR3: TGTGCCAGCAGCCTCCATTCAGTACCAGGGGTCCCCAGCCAATATGGCTACACCTTC. It yields the protein CASSLHSVPGVPSQYGYTF.

The chain recombines TRBV5-4 with TRBJ2-3; TRBD2 matches at 11 bases. CDR1 and CDR2 (germline): SGHNT, YYREEE (reference sequence). CDR3 size: 16 residues. Trimming removed 0 bases from V and 4 bases from J; junction bases left unmatched: 4. DNA for the CDR3: TGTGCCAGCAGCTTGGTAGCGGGAGGGCCCTCAGATACGCAGTATTTT. Translated, it gives CASSLVAGGPSDTQYF.

The chain combines TRBV5-6 with TRBJ2-1; a weak D match, TRBD2 (5 bases). The CDR3 is 15 amino acids. V lost 3 bases and J lost 1, with 11 bases in between. Germline values: CDR1 SGHDT, CDR2 YYEEEE. CDR3 DNA sequence: TGTGCCAGCAGCTGGACCCGGGGTTCCTACAATGAGCAGTTCTTC. Its protein is CASSWTRGSYNEQFF.

This clone was counted between two and nine times. V is TRBV28 and J is TRBJ1-5, with 7 bases fitting TRBD1. CDR3 size: 15 residues. In germline, CDR1 is MDHEN, CDR2 SYDVKM. The V segment lost 7 bases and the J segment 3 bases; nucleotides outside the gene matches: 9. The CDR3 here is CASKKDRHPNQPQHF. The CDR3 nucleotides read TGTGCCAGCAAGAAGGACAGGCACCCCAATCAGCCCCAGCATTTT.

This chain joins TRBV10-3 and TRBJ2-1; 10 bases agree with TRBD2. The length of the CDR3 is 14 residues. V was pared by 7 bases and J by 6 bases, with 6 bases of the junction left unmatched. In germline, CDR1 is ENHRY, CDR2 SYGVKD. CDR3 DNA sequence: TGTGCCATCAATCAGGCTAGCGGGAGCAATGAGCAGTTCTTC. Translated: CAINQASGSNEQFF.

In this sample, this clone turned up once. The chain recombines TRBV29-1 with TRBJ1-2, with TRBD1 identical over 8 bases. With 5 bases clipped from V and 3 bases from J, the junction kept 11 bases outside the gene matches. This CDR3 contains 15 residues. CDR1 is SQVTM and CDR2 is ANQGSEA in the germline V gene. In DNA form, the CDR3 reads TGCAGCGTTCCAAGGGGAGGACAGGGAGACTATGGCTACACCTTC. Amino acid sequence: CSVPRGGQGDYGYTF.

J is TRBJ2-1 and V is TRBV21-1; the D call TRBD1 from the table was never checked on the DNA. TRBV21-1 is noted as a pseudogene. This CDR3 is 19 amino acids long. DNA of the CDR3: TGTGCCAGCAGCAGAATCCGGGACAGGGCTCCGGGATCCTACAATGAGCAGTTCTTC. Protein sequence: CASSRIRDRAPGSYNEQFF.

The J gene is TRBJ2-7, the V gene TRBV6-1; D is possibly TRBD1 (5 bases). Germline loops: CDR1 MNHNS, CDR2 SASEGT. V dropped 1 base and J dropped 1 base, with 8 bases sitting between them. The CDR3 has 14 amino acids. Here the CDR3 reads CASSEGGWSYEQYF. Here the CDR3 DNA reads TGTGCCAGCAGTGAAGGGGGCTGGTCCTACGAGCAGTACTTC.

The chain combines TRBV7-9 with TRBJ2-1, with TRBD2 as a possible D gene (6 bases). CDR1 SEHNR and CDR2 FQNEAQ come from the germline V gene (reference sequence). V gave up 2 bases and J gave up 2 bases, with 13 bases separating them. The CDR3 loop spans 16 amino acids. The CDR3 DNA is TGTGCCAGCAGCTTACCCCCCGGGAGCGCCTACAATGAGCAGTTCTTC. Translated, it gives CASSLPPGSAYNEQFF.

V gene TRBV5-6 combines with J gene TRBJ2-6; D is uncertain. V was shortened by 0 bases and J by 0 bases, with 7 bases between the two germline ends. The CDR3 is 16 residues long. Germline V gives CDR1 SGHDT, CDR2 YYEEEE. CDR3 protein: CASSLDRHSGANVLTF. For the CDR3, the DNA is TGTGCCAGCAGCTTGGACAGACACTCTGGGGCCAACGTCCTGACTTTC.

The gene calls are TRBV6-6 and TRBJ2-7; 8 bases align to TRBD1. Per the germline V gene, CDR1 is MNHNY and CDR2 is SVGAGI (reference sequence). V gave up 5 bases and J gave up 7 bases; unmatched junction bases: 13. CDR3 size: 15 residues. CDR3 loop: CASSDYPTGVREQYF. CDR3 DNA sequence: TGTGCCAGCAGTGACTACCCGACAGGGGTGAGGGAGCAGTACTTC.

The V and J genes are TRBV5-1 and TRBJ2-7; TRBD1 matches at 8 bases. V gave up 0 bases and J gave up 2 bases; unmatched junction bases: 10. This CDR3 is 17 amino acids long. The V gene's germline CDR1 is SGHRS and CDR2 YFSETQ. The CDR3 region is CASSLDGQGLGTYEQYF. The DNA for the CDR3 is TGCGCCAGCAGCTTGGACGGACAGGGTTTAGGAACCTACGAGCAGTACTTC.

The chain couples TRBV19 to TRBJ1-3; 9 bases match TRBD1. The CDR3 runs 16 residues. V was clipped by 4 bases and J by 0 bases; unmatched bases: 4. Germline V gives CDR1 LNHDA, CDR2 SQIVND (reference sequence). CDR3 nucleotide sequence: TGTGCCAGTAGTACCGGGACAGGGATCTCTGGAAACACCATATATTTT. It encodes CASSTGTGISGNTIYF.

The V call is TRBV4-2, the J call TRBJ2-7; TRBD1 matches 7 bases. V dropped 0 bases and J dropped 4; count of bases not matched to a gene: 6. The V gene's germline CDR1 is LGHNA and CDR2 YNFKEQ. The CDR3 is made up of 15 amino acids. CDR3 DNA sequence: TGTGCCAGCAGCCAAGAAGGGGACAGCAGATACGAGCAGTACTTC. Translation: CASSQEGDSRYEQYF.

The chain recombines TRBV10-1 with TRBJ1-5; TRBD1 matches at 10 bases. CDR3 length: 19 residues. V dropped 5 bases and J dropped 1; count of bases not matched to a gene: 14. Germline V CDR1 and CDR2: WNHNN, SYGVQD (reference sequence). The CDR3 bases are TGCGCCAGCAGTTTCTTTAAGGGACAGGGGAGGTTAAGCAATCAGCCCCAGCATTTT. The encoded protein is CASSFFKGQGRLSNQPQHF.

The chain uses TRBV5-6 and TRBJ2-7; maybe TRBD2 (6 bases). The germline V and J ends were trimmed by 4 bases and 0 bases, with 11 bases remaining between them. The germline V gene encodes CDR1 SGHDT and CDR2 YYEEEE. This CDR3 has 14 amino acids. CDR3 DNA: TGTGCCAGCAGCCTCGGGGGAAGCTCCTACGAGCAGTACTTC. It encodes CASSLGGSSYEQYF.

This clone was counted a single time. Here the CDR3 reads CASSVRGVSNTGELFF. The CDR3 nucleotides read TGTGCCAGCAGTGTCCGGGGGGTATCGAACACCGGGGAGCTGTTTTTT. This chain joins TRBV2 and TRBJ2-2, with 7 bases matching TRBD2. Per the germline V gene, CDR1 is SNHLY and CDR2 is FYNNEI. The V segment lost 4 bases and the J segment 0 bases; nucleotides outside the gene matches: 5. The CDR3 runs 16 residues.

The rearrangement joins TRBV29-1 to TRBJ1-5; D is undetermined. Germline lookup yields CDR1 SQVTM and CDR2 ANQGSEA. The CDR3 runs 12 residues. Trimming removed 4 bases from V and 4 bases from J, with 8 bases in between. The CDR3 loop is CSVGAGNQPQHF. The CDR3 nucleotides are TGCAGCGTTGGGGCGGGTAATCAGCCCCAGCATTTT. Drawing the rest from reference TRBV29-1 and TRBJ1-5, the complete variable domain is SAVISQKPSRDICQRGTSLTIQCQVDSQVTMMFWYRQQPGQSLTLIATANQGSEATYESGFVIDKFPISRPNLTFSTLTVSNMSPEDSSIYLCSVGAGNQPQHFGDGTRLSIL.

The chain uses TRBV6-1 and TRBJ2-1; the match to TRBD1 covers 7 bases. CDR3 length: 12 amino acids. Losses at the gene ends were 4 bases for V and 9 bases for J; bases not matched to a gene: 3. CDR1 is MNHNS, CDR2 SASEGT, per germline. This CDR3 reads CASSAYRGEQFF. In DNA form, the CDR3 reads TGTGCCAGCAGTGCCTACAGGGGTGAGCAGTTCTTC.